Included here is one TCR beta chain sequence, with context. Germline V CDR1 and CDR2: LGHNT, FRNRAP. Trimming removed 4 bases from V and 3 bases from J, with 10 bases in between. CDR3 size: 14 residues. The study assigned cohorts using participant-reported clinical history. How the authors handled the data: The assay estimated nucleated cells by amplifying reference gene primers. Sequenced by immunoSEQ multiplex PCR; TCRdb stores in-frame clones only, minus some. V and J calls and clone size are as listed in that table; D and trimming were resolved from the DNA. The sample shows around 290,000 clones, nearly 90% of them seen only once. The entry originates in a study of blood T cell repertoires in COVID-19. The overall study: Samples taken during acute and convalescent COVID-19 were collected in the United States, Italy and Spain. PBMCs, B-cell-depleted T cells, or T cells provided the cDNA or gDNA that made up the material.

The chain is built from TRBV12-5 and TRBJ2-1; D is perhaps TRBD1 (6 bases). This receptor was taken from a woman aged 25 to 45 who had recovered from COVID-19. The material sequenced was PBMCs or T cells enriched from blood (not recorded which). CDR3 sequence (DNA): TGTGCTAGTGGTTCGCAGGGGCTCTACAATGAGCAGTTCTTC. Translation gives CASGSQGLYNEQFF. Full variable domain (missing parts from reference TRBV12-5 and TRBJ2-1): DARVTQTPRHKVTEMGQEVTMRCQPILGHNTVFWYRQTMMQGLELLAYFRNRAPLDDSGMPKDRFSAEMPDATLATLKIQPSEPRDSAVYFCASGSQGLYNEQFFGPGTRLTVL.